The T cell receptor beta chain under discussion was sequenced for a study of regulatory T cells in long-lasting Graves disease. Broader study findings: New patients shared fewer public clonotypes (roughly 910) than persistent patients did (about 3,000).

Arm-PCR with iRepertoire HTBI primers amplified the CDR3 regions for these TCR beta libraries. One entry per CDR3 protein results from TCRdb running MiXCR on the multiplex PCR reads. The repertoire holds hundreds of thousands of distinct CDR3 sequences, 15% seen once, with roughly 7.7% in the top ten. At least ten counts were recorded for this clonotype. Its cognate antigen is unknown. Time point meaning: newly diagnosed GD, antithyroid drugs for less than 3 months. Extracted PBMC RNA gave rise to the TCR library. With EDTA tubes as the receptacles, 7.5 to 10 milliliters of peripheral blood were drawn. This CDR3 has 15 residues. The V gene lost 2 bases and the J gene lost 1 base, with 12 bases spanning the gap. The germline V gene has CDR1 MDHEN and CDR2 SYDVKM. These data were also reused for a study on T cells in Graves' hyperthyroidism and ophthalmopathy. Per that paper: A model built on 13 V-J features separated ophthalmopathy from stable hyperthyroidism.

The receptor comes from a woman in her 40s with Graves disease. This sample comprised peripheral blood mononuclear cells (PBMCs), obtained at new diagnosis, from a patient treated with antithyroid drugs. The chain is built from TRBV28 and TRBJ2-7; either TRBD1 or TRBD2 may fit D (6 bases each). The CDR3 reads CASSLARGGSYEQYF. CDR3 bases: TGTGCCAGCAGTTTAGCCAGGGGAGGATCCTACGAGCAGTACTTC.